Listed below are T cell receptor beta chains from one sample, sequenced in a study of identifying expanded T cells in peripheral blood. The assay was immunoSEQ multiplex PCR, and TCRdb's table has in-frame clones only and misses some. The sample has 100,000 or so clones; roughly 89% are singletons. The source material was blood. The receptors originated from a person aged 18 to 75 in good health. Each CDR3 is given with its conserved first and last residue. D genes are given only for firm matches. Size is omitted from some rows. Given values are once, few, many or a class for expanded clones.

j_call: TRBJ1-5; d_call: TRBD1; clone_size: .; v_call: TRBV12-5; cdr3_nt: TGTGCTAGTGGTTGGGGGGGAGGGGGCCACAATCAGCCCCAGCATTTT; cdr3_aa: CASGWGGGGHNQPQHF
j_call: TRBJ2-7; d_call: .; clone_size: .; v_call: TRBV19; cdr3_nt: TGTGCCAGTAGACCCAAAGAGTCCTACGAGCAGTACTTC; cdr3_aa: CASRPKESYEQYF
j_call: TRBJ2-1; d_call: .; clone_size: once; v_call: TRBV4-3; cdr3_nt: TGCGCCAGCTCCAGGGGGGGTTCCTCTATTAATGAGCAGTTCTTC; cdr3_aa: CASSRGGSSINEQFF
j_call: TRBJ1-1; d_call: .; clone_size: .; v_call: TRBV5-4; cdr3_nt: TGTGCCAGCAGCTTGGTGGGGGCAAGGAACACTGAAGCTTTCTTT; cdr3_aa: CASSLVGARNTEAFF
j_call: TRBJ2-1; d_call: TRBD2; clone_size: .; v_call: TRBV7-2; cdr3_nt: TGTGCCAGCAGCTTACTTCTAGCGGGGGGGCGGAATGAGCAGTTCTTC; cdr3_aa: CASSLLLAGGRNEQFF
j_call: TRBJ2-7; d_call: TRBD1; clone_size: .; v_call: TRBV7-2; cdr3_nt: TGTGCCAGCAGCTTAGGGGGGACAGATCGCGAGCAGTACTTC; cdr3_aa: CASSLGGTDREQYF
j_call: TRBJ1-1; d_call: .; clone_size: few; v_call: TRBV19; cdr3_nt: TGTGCCAGTAGTTTATACGAGGATGAAGCTTTCTTT; cdr3_aa: CASSLYEDEAFF
j_call: TRBJ1-4; d_call: .; clone_size: few; v_call: TRBV10-3; cdr3_nt: TGTGCCATCAGTGAGTCTGGGACACAAGAAAAACTGTTTTTT; cdr3_aa: CAISESGTQEKLFF
j_call: TRBJ2-5; d_call: .; clone_size: .; v_call: TRBV18; cdr3_nt: TGTGCCAGCTCACCCCCGGGGGCGGAGACCCAGTACTTC; cdr3_aa: CASSPPGAETQYF
j_call: TRBJ2-3; d_call: .; clone_size: .; v_call: TRBV2; cdr3_nt: TGTGCCAGCAGAAGCTCGGACCGTAGGGGTACGCAGTATTTT; cdr3_aa: CASRSSDRRGTQYF
j_call: TRBJ1-5; d_call: TRBD1; clone_size: once; v_call: TRBV2; cdr3_nt: TGTGCCAGCAGCAGGGACAGGGGGCGGCAGCCCCAGCATTTT; cdr3_aa: CASSRDRGRQPQHF
j_call: TRBJ2-3; d_call: .; clone_size: few; v_call: TRBV7-2; cdr3_nt: TGTGCCAGCAGCTTACGAGGGGCGGGCACAGATACGCAGTATTTT; cdr3_aa: CASSLRGAGTDTQYF
j_call: TRBJ1-2; d_call: .; clone_size: .; v_call: TRBV11-1; cdr3_nt: TGTGCCAGCAGCTTAGATCCGGAAGCTAACTATGGCTACACCTTC; cdr3_aa: CASSLDPEANYGYTF
j_call: TRBJ1-2; d_call: TRBD1; clone_size: .; v_call: TRBV18; cdr3_nt: TGTGCCAGCTCACCCGGACAGGGGCAATACCTTAACTATGGCTACACCTTC; cdr3_aa: CASSPGQGQYLNYGYTF
j_call: TRBJ2-1; d_call: .; clone_size: .; v_call: TRBV7-2; cdr3_nt: TGTGCCAGCAGCTTAGTCGGCGGGACGGCTAACAATGAGCAGTTCTTC; cdr3_aa: CASSLVGGTANNEQFF
j_call: TRBJ1-4; d_call: .; clone_size: .; v_call: TRBV6-1; cdr3_nt: TGTGCCACCGAAAGGAGCCCGACTGTTAGTGAAAAACTGTTTTTT; cdr3_aa: CATERSPTVSEKLFF
j_call: TRBJ2-7; d_call: .; clone_size: .; v_call: TRBV10-1; cdr3_nt: TGCGCCAGCAGTGAGTCGGGACGGGGCTACGAGCAGTACTTC; cdr3_aa: CASSESGRGYEQYF
j_call: TRBJ2-7; d_call: .; clone_size: .; v_call: TRBV25-1; cdr3_nt: TGTGCCAGCAGCTCACTCTACGAGCAGTACTTC; cdr3_aa: CASSSLYEQYF
j_call: TRBJ2-1; d_call: TRBD1; clone_size: .; v_call: TRBV28; cdr3_nt: TGTGCCAGCAGGGGGACAGGATTTGGCCTTAAGAATGAGCAGTTCTTC; cdr3_aa: CASRGTGFGLKNEQFF
j_call: TRBJ2-7; d_call: TRBD1; clone_size: .; v_call: TRBV7-7; cdr3_nt: TGTGCCAGCAGCTTAGACCAGGGGGACGAGCAGTACTTC; cdr3_aa: CASSLDQGDEQYF
j_call: TRBJ2-1; d_call: .; clone_size: .; v_call: TRBV4-1; cdr3_nt: TGCGCCAGCAGCCAAGGCAGTCGTTTGAGGCAGTTCTTC; cdr3_aa: CASSQGSRLRQFF
j_call: TRBJ1-6; d_call: .; clone_size: .; v_call: TRBV28; cdr3_nt: TGTGCCAGCAGTTCGCTATACTCCGGGGCTGATAATTCACCCCTCCACTTT; cdr3_aa: CASSSLYSGADNSPLHF
j_call: TRBJ1-1; d_call: .; clone_size: .; v_call: TRBV7-9; cdr3_nt: TGTGCCAGCAGATCCGGAGGGGACTACACTGAAGCTTTCTTT; cdr3_aa: CASRSGGDYTEAFF
j_call: TRBJ2-7; d_call: TRBD1; clone_size: few; v_call: TRBV30; cdr3_nt: TGTGCCTACAACCGGGACAGCTACGAGCAGTACTTC; cdr3_aa: CAYNRDSYEQYF
j_call: TRBJ2-7; d_call: .; clone_size: .; v_call: TRBV13; cdr3_nt: TGTGCCAGCAGTTCGACAACCTACGAGCAGTACTTC; cdr3_aa: CASSSTTYEQYF
j_call: TRBJ2-1; d_call: .; clone_size: .; v_call: TRBV6-6; cdr3_nt: TGTGCCAGCAGAGCCAGGGATAGGGAGCAGTTCTTC; cdr3_aa: CASRARDREQFF
j_call: TRBJ1-1; d_call: TRBD1; clone_size: .; v_call: TRBV6-5; cdr3_nt: TGTGCCAGCAGTACGAGACAGGGGTCTGAAGCTTTCTTT; cdr3_aa: CASSTRQGSEAFF
j_call: TRBJ1-2; d_call: .; clone_size: .; v_call: TRBV5-1; cdr3_nt: TGCGCCAGCAGCATGGACAGCCTTAACTATGGCTACACCTTC; cdr3_aa: CASSMDSLNYGYTF
j_call: TRBJ2-1; d_call: TRBD2; clone_size: .; v_call: TRBV7-2; cdr3_nt: TGTGCCAGCAGCTTAGGGGGGGGAACAGGAAATGAGCAGTTCTTC; cdr3_aa: CASSLGGGTGNEQFF
j_call: TRBJ2-7; d_call: .; clone_size: .; v_call: TRBV6-6; cdr3_nt: TGTGCCAGGGCGGGTAAGCAGTACTTC; cdr3_aa: CARAGKQYF
j_call: TRBJ1-2; d_call: .; clone_size: many; v_call: TRBV6-5; cdr3_nt: TGTGCCAGCAGCCTCGTGGGACACCTTAACTATGGCTACACCTTC; cdr3_aa: CASSLVGHLNYGYTF
j_call: TRBJ1-1; d_call: .; clone_size: .; v_call: TRBV7-9; cdr3_nt: TGTGCCAGCAGCTTAGGGGGAGACACTGAAGCTTTCTTT; cdr3_aa: CASSLGGDTEAFF
j_call: TRBJ2-7; d_call: TRBD1; clone_size: .; v_call: TRBV4-1; cdr3_nt: TGCGCCAGCAGCACAGGGGCCTTATCCTACGAGCAGTACTTC; cdr3_aa: CASSTGALSYEQYF
j_call: TRBJ2-3; d_call: TRBD2; clone_size: .; v_call: TRBV7-2; cdr3_nt: TGTGCCAGCAGCTCCAGACTAGCGTTGGCCCGGGGGGATACGCAGTATTTT; cdr3_aa: CASSSRLALARGDTQYF
j_call: TRBJ2-7; d_call: TRBD1; clone_size: .; v_call: TRBV18; cdr3_nt: TGTGCCAGCTCAATTTACGGGACAGGGGTGTACGAGCAGTACTTC; cdr3_aa: CASSIYGTGVYEQYF
j_call: TRBJ2-5; d_call: TRBD2; clone_size: once; v_call: TRBV5-4; cdr3_nt: TGTGCCAGCAGCCGGAGCGGGGGGGACGGGACCCAGTACTTC; cdr3_aa: CASSRSGGDGTQYF
j_call: TRBJ1-2; d_call: TRBD1; clone_size: .; v_call: TRBV4-1; cdr3_nt: TGCGCCAGCAGCCAAGGGCCCCTACAGGGGGGGACCTTC; cdr3_aa: CASSQGPLQGGTF
j_call: TRBJ1-2; d_call: .; clone_size: once; v_call: TRBV27; cdr3_nt: TGTGCCAGCAGTTTACGGGGGACGGACTATGGCTACACCTTC; cdr3_aa: CASSLRGTDYGYTF
j_call: TRBJ2-7; d_call: TRBD2; clone_size: .; v_call: TRBV6-5; cdr3_nt: TGTGCCAGCGAAGGGGTTAGCGGGGCCTACGAGCAGTACTTC; cdr3_aa: CASEGVSGAYEQYF
j_call: TRBJ2-3; d_call: .; clone_size: .; v_call: TRBV7-2; cdr3_nt: TGTGCCAGCAGCCAAGGAGGGGGGGACGATACGCAGTATTTT; cdr3_aa: CASSQGGGDDTQYF
j_call: TRBJ2-1; d_call: .; clone_size: .; v_call: TRBV2; cdr3_nt: TGTGCCAGCAGTGAACAGGGAGGCTCCTACAATGAGCAGTTCTTC; cdr3_aa: CASSEQGGSYNEQFF
j_call: TRBJ1-2; d_call: .; clone_size: few; v_call: TRBV7-2; cdr3_nt: TGTGCCAGCAGCTTAGGTGGCCGGCTCTATGGCTACACCTTC; cdr3_aa: CASSLGGRLYGYTF
j_call: TRBJ2-1; d_call: TRBD2; clone_size: .; v_call: TRBV7-8; cdr3_nt: TGTGCCAGCAGCCCACCGGAGCCCTTGGAGGGACTAGTATACAATGAGCAGTTCTTC; cdr3_aa: CASSPPEPLEGLVYNEQFF